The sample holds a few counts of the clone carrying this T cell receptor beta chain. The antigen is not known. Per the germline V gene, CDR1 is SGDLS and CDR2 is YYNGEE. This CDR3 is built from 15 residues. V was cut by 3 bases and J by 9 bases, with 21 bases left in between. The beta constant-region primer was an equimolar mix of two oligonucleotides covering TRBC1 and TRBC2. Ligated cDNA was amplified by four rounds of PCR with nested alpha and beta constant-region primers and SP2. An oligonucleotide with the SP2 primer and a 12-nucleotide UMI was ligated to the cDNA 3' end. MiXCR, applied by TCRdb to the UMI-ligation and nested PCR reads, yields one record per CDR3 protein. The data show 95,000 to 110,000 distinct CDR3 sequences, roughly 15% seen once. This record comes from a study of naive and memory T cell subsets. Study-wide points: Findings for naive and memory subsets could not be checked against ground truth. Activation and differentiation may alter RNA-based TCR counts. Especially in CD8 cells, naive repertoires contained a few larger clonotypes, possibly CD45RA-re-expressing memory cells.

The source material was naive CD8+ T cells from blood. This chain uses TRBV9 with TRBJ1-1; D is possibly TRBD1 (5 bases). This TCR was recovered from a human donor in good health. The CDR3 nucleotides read TGTGCCAGCAGCGGCGGAACCGGGACCCCCGGCCAAGCTTTCTTT. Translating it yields CASSGGTGTPGQAFF.